The source of this TCR beta chain is a study of Graves' ophthalmopathy and Graves' hyperthyroidism. This CDR3 spans 16 amino acids. V dropped 3 bases and J dropped 3; count of bases not matched to a gene: 11. Looked up from germline, CDR1 is DFQATT and CDR2 is SNEGSKA (reference sequence). This clonotype has ten or more counts. Using RNA transcripts, the TCR beta CDR3 regions were amplified. An initial RT-PCR round employing HTBI primers preceded a second-round multiplex PCR. TCRdb itself ran the multiplex PCR reads through MiXCR, one entry per CDR3 protein. Of 350,000 or so distinct CDR3 sequences listed, roughly 15% are singletons.

The V call is TRBV20-1, the J call TRBJ2-7; TRBD2 aligns across 10 bases. Sequencing was carried out using peripheral blood. This TCR was sampled from an adult man with Graves' ophthalmopathy. The CDR3, as DNA: TGCAGTGCTAGGATACCACTAGCGGGAATAGGCTACGAGCAGTACTTC. Translating it yields CSARIPLAGIGYEQYF.